This section outlines one T cell receptor beta chain sequence together with its context. Its antigen is not identified. The protocol was immunoSEQ multiplex PCR, while the TCRdb copy is restricted to in-frame clones and leaves out a portion. Of some 13,000 clones in the sample, roughly 89% were seen once. This CDR3 has 14 residues. V lost 4 bases and J lost 0, with 7 bases in between. Germline assignment: CDR1 SGHNT and CDR2 YYREEE (reference sequence). The data stem from a study of T cell clonotyping in hematopoietic cell transplantation. Samples: about 28 days before transplant, then days 30, 100 and 180 after. General observations from the study: Pathologically expanded recipient clonotypes increased progressively from day 30 to day 180 as diversity fell. No sorting was done, leaving CD4 and CD8 contributions mixed. Broader posttransplant TCR repertoire diversity was predicted by graft donor and pretransplant recipient Inverse Simpson Index values.

Source: PBMCs, taken 100 days after allogeneic stem cell transplant. This chain joins TRBV5-4 and TRBJ2-2; no firm D call. The receptor comes from a female patient aged 45-60 years who had an allogeneic stem cell transplant from an unrelated donor, so the T cells may come from the graft donor. Some clones in this sample may be carry-over from other donors' samples. CDR3 sequence (DNA): TGTGCCAGCAGCCCCGAACCGAACACCGGGGAGCTGTTTTTT. This encodes CASSPEPNTGELFF.